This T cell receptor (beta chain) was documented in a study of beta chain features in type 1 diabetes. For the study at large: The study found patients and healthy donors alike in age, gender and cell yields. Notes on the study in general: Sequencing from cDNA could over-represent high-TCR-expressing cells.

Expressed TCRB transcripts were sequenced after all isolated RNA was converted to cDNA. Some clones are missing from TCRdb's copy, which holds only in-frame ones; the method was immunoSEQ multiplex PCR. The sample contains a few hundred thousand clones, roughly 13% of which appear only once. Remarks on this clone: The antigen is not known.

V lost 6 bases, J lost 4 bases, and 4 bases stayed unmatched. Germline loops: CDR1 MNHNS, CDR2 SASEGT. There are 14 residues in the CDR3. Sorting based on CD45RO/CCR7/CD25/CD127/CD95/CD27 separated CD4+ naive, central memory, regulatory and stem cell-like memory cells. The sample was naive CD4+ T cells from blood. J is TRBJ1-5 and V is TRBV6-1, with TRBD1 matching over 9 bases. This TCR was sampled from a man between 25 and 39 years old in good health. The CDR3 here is CASRSGQGNQPQHF. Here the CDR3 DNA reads TGTGCCAGCAGGTCGGGACAGGGTAATCAGCCCCAGCATTTT.